A single sample is the source of the 27 T cell receptor beta chains below, sequenced in a study of T cell responses to AZD1222 COVID-19 vaccine. TCRdb's table, derived via immunoSEQ multiplex PCR, lists solely in-frame clones and lacks some. The table records around 130,000 clones, roughly 89% of them present only once. Sequencing used peripheral blood, obtained on day 0 of AZD1222 vaccination. The origin of the receptors is an adult in good health.

The CDR3 spells CASSLGFWTDTQYF. In DNA form, the CDR3 reads TGCGCCAGCTCCCTAGGTTTTTGGACAGATACGCAGTATTTT. This chain links TRBV5-1 with TRBJ2-3; D is ambiguous. Per the germline V gene, CDR1 is SGHRS and CDR2 is YFSETQ. This CDR3 is 14 amino acids long. The germline V and J ends were trimmed by 7 bases and 3 bases, with 15 bases remaining between them.

V usage is TRBV2 and J usage is TRBJ2-3, with D perhaps TRBD2 (6 bases). The CDR3 loop spans 17 amino acids. Trimming took 7 bases from V and 2 from J, leaving 22 bases between them. Germline CDR1 and CDR2: SNHLY and FYNNEI. CDR3 DNA: TGTGCCAGCACCGGAGGGCCCTTCGACGCCGACACAGATACGCAGTATTTT. Its protein is CASTGGPFDADTDTQYF.

The rearrangement links TRBV30 to TRBJ2-7; D is perhaps TRBD1 (6 bases). Germline lookup yields CDR1 GTSNPN and CDR2 SVGIG (reference sequence). The V gene lost 6 bases and the J gene lost 3 bases, with 18 bases spanning the gap. The CDR3 has 14 amino acids. DNA for the CDR3: TGTGCCTGCGATCACGACAGGCCTCACTACGAGCAGTACTTC. Encoded protein: CACDHDRPHYEQYF.

This chain uses TRBV11-2 with TRBJ1-1; D uncertain. CDR3 length equals 12 residues. V was clipped by 4 bases and J by 8 bases, with 11 bases between them. Germline assignment: CDR1 SGHAT and CDR2 FQNNGV. CDR3 region: CASSWQVAEAFF. In DNA, the CDR3 is TGTGCCAGCAGCTGGCAGGTGGCCGAAGCTTTCTTT.

This clone showed up just a few times. The chain recombines TRBV5-1 with TRBJ2-5, with 9 bases lining up with TRBD1. Germline values: CDR1 SGHRS, CDR2 YFSETQ. J lost 4 bases, V lost 0 bases, and 4 bases had no gene match. The CDR3 is 15 amino acids. CDR3 amino acids: CASSLAGQGRETQYF. In DNA, the CDR3 is TGCGCCAGCAGCTTGGCGGGACAGGGAAGAGAGACCCAGTACTTC. Looking up the rest from reference TRBV5-1 and TRBJ2-5 gives the full variable domain: KAGVTQTPRYLIKTRGQQVTLSCSPISGHRSVSWYQQTPGQGLQFLFEYFSETQRNKGNFPGRFSGRQFSNSRSEMNVSTLELGDSALYLCASSLAGQGRETQYFGPGTRLLVL.

The genes are TRBV7-3 and TRBJ2-1; the match to TRBD2 covers 9 bases. V gave up 1 base and J gave up 7 bases; unmatched junction bases: 5. Germline CDR1 reads SGHTA; CDR2 reads FQGTGA. This CDR3 spans 15 amino acids. The CDR3 here is CASSLMAGGENEQFF. The CDR3, as DNA: TGTGCCAGCAGCTTAATGGCGGGAGGGGAAAATGAGCAGTTCTTC.

The rearrangement joins TRBV5-1 to TRBJ2-2; possibly TRBD1 or TRBD2 for D (5 bases each). There are 15 residues in the CDR3. The V and J ends lost 3 bases and 4 bases respectively, with 13 bases between them. CDR1 and CDR2 from the germline V gene are SGHRS and YFSETQ. CDR3 coding DNA: TGCGCCAGCAGCTGGTTAGGGGACCCCACCGGGGAGCTGTTTTTT. This encodes CASSWLGDPTGELFF.

The sample holds one count of this clone. V gene TRBV18 combines with J gene TRBJ1-1; perhaps TRBD1 as D (6 bases). Germline CDR1 KGHSH, CDR2 LQKENI. V gave up 3 bases and J gave up 8 bases, with 13 bases separating them. This CDR3 has 13 amino acids. The CDR3 nucleotides read TGTGCCAGCTCACCTTTCCCCGGGGGCGAAGCTTTCTTT. Translated: CASSPFPGGEAFF.

V usage is TRBV19 and J usage is TRBJ1-5, with D possibly being TRBD1 (5 bases). Germline assignment: CDR1 LNHDA and CDR2 SQIVND (reference sequence). The CDR3 length is 15 residues. The ends were cut back, 9 bases at V and 0 bases at J, with 15 bases in the middle. The CDR3 loop reads CASSRDHLSNQPQHF. CDR3 nucleotides: TGTGCCAGCTCCCGGGACCACCTTAGCAATCAGCCCCAGCATTTT.

The V call is TRBV18, the J call TRBJ1-5; 9 nucleotides align to TRBD1. The CDR3 is made up of 17 amino acids. Germline loops: CDR1 KGHSH, CDR2 LQKENI. The V gene end was trimmed by 4 bases and the J gene end by 0 bases; junction bases not matched to a gene: 7. In DNA form, the CDR3 reads TGTGCCAGCTCACTCGACAGGGGGGGTTATAGCAATCAGCCCCAGCATTTT. The encoded protein is CASSLDRGGYSNQPQHF.

The chain has TRBV7-6 and TRBJ2-3; D perhaps matches TRBD2 (8 bases). The V end was cut by 5 bases, the J end by 6 bases, with 24 bases between. This CDR3 contains 17 residues. Germline V CDR1 and CDR2: SGHVS, FNYEAQ. The DNA of the CDR3 is TGTGCCAGCAGCCGATCACCGGGAGGGGGCCAGGGGGATACGCAGTATTTT. Protein sequence: CASSRSPGGGQGDTQYF.

This rearrangement joins TRBV6-5 to TRBJ2-4; a possible D gene is TRBD2 (5 bases). Trimming shortened V by 6 bases and J by 9 bases, and 15 bases separated the two germline ends. Germline-derived CDR1 and CDR2 are MNHEY and SVGAGI. There are 13 residues in the CDR3. The CDR3 spells CASSPGPRVIQYF. In DNA, the CDR3 is TGTGCCAGCAGCCCAGGACCGAGGGTCATTCAGTACTTC.

V usage is TRBV19 and J usage is TRBJ1-2; 10 bases align to TRBD1. V trimming: 6 bases; J trimming: 8 bases; junction bases outside the gene matches: 12. The germline V gene encodes CDR1 LNHDA and CDR2 SQIVND (reference sequence). This CDR3 has 15 amino acids. CDR3 sequence reads: CASRTTGTGAGGYTF. CDR3 nucleotide sequence: TGTGCCAGTAGAACGACCGGGACAGGGGCTGGAGGCTACACCTTC. Using reference TRBV19 and TRBJ1-2 for the parts outside the CDR3, the full variable domain is DGGITQSPKYLFRKEGQNVTLSCEQNLNHDAMYWYRQDPGQGLRLIYYSQIVNDFQKGDIAEGYSVSREKKESFPLTVTSAQKNPTAFYLCASRTTGTGAGGYTFGSGTRLTVV.

The J gene is TRBJ1-4, the V gene TRBV25-1; the D is unclear. The V gene's germline CDR1 is MGHDK and CDR2 SYGVNS. Trimming removed 4 bases from V and 5 bases from J, with 14 bases in between. The CDR3 is 15 residues long. The CDR3 region is CASSAWRAENEKLFF. The CDR3 nucleotides read TGTGCCAGCAGTGCCTGGAGGGCGGAAAATGAAAAACTGTTTTTT.

The chain joins TRBV12-3 or TRBV12-4 to TRBJ2-7; weak D call: TRBD1 (5 bases). Trimming took 7 bases from V and 1 from J, leaving 8 bases between them. CDR3 length equals 12 residues. CDR3 sequence reads: CASKRGSYEQYF. The CDR3 DNA follows: TGTGCCAGCAAAAGGGGTTCCTACGAGCAGTACTTC.

The chain joins TRBV7-3 to TRBJ2-1; D possibly uses TRBD1 or TRBD2 (7 bases each). Per germline, CDR1 SGHTA and CDR2 FQGTGA. The CDR3 spans 16 residues. The V gene lost 2 bases and the J gene lost 2 bases, with 13 bases spanning the gap. The CDR3 coding sequence is TGTGCCAGCAGCTTATCAGGGGGACTACCCTACAATGAGCAGTTCTTC. Its protein is CASSLSGGLPYNEQFF.

The chain uses TRBV3-1 (or the pseudogene TRBV3-2) and TRBJ2-1; 12 bases agree with TRBD2. Germline lookup yields CDR1 LGHDT and CDR2 YNNKEL (reference sequence). The CDR3 sequence is 15 residues long. J gave up 6 bases and V 5 bases, and 5 bases lay outside the gene matches. The CDR3 loop is CASSSGLAGPNEQFF. CDR3 nucleotide sequence: TGTGCCAGCAGCTCCGGACTAGCGGGACCCAATGAGCAGTTCTTC.

The V call is TRBV7-8, the J call TRBJ1-5, with D hard to call. The CDR3 covers 15 residues. V was cut by 0 bases and J by 0 bases, with 6 bases left in between. CDR1 and CDR2 (germline): SGHVS, FQNEAQ. CDR3 in amino acids: CASSLAHNSNQPQHF. CDR3 in DNA: TGTGCCAGCAGCTTAGCGCACAATAGCAATCAGCCCCAGCATTTT.

The chain uses TRBV10-3 and TRBJ1-4, with 7 bases identical to TRBD1. This CDR3 has 13 amino acids. Germline CDR1 is ENHRY and CDR2 is SYGVKD. V was clipped by 10 bases and J by 2 bases; unmatched bases: 4. The CDR3, as DNA: TGTGCCACCAAGACAGGGACTAATGAAAAACTGTTTTTT. It specifies CATKTGTNEKLFF.

The V and J genes are TRBV15 and TRBJ1-3; tentatively, D is TRBD1 (5 bases). Germline lookup yields CDR1 LNHNV and CDR2 YYDKDF (reference sequence). The V and J ends lost 4 bases and 1 base respectively, with 8 bases between them. The CDR3 extends over 14 amino acids. In DNA, the CDR3 is TGTGCCACCAGCACCGGGGGGTCTGGAAACACCATATATTTT. Translating gives CATSTGGSGNTIYF.

To note about this clone: Other DNA sequences of this sample code for an identical CDR3. The chain employs TRBV5-1 and TRBJ1-2; the match to TRBD1 covers 10 bases. Germline CDR1 reads SGHRS; CDR2 reads YFSETQ. CDR3 length: 13 residues. V was clipped by 5 bases and J by 8 bases; unmatched bases: 6. CDR3 amino acids: CASSPGTGVGYTF. In DNA form, the CDR3 reads TGCGCCAGCAGTCCCGGGACAGGGGTAGGCTACACCTTC.

The chain links TRBV14 to TRBJ2-7; D possibly corresponds to TRBD2 (6 bases). The CDR3 is made up of 17 amino acids. CDR1 SGHDN and CDR2 FVKESK come from the germline V gene. V lost 2 bases and J lost 2, with 19 bases in between. The CDR3 DNA reads as TGTGCCAGCAGCCAACCCCGGGAGAGGACTGACCCCTACGAGCAGTACTTC. This gives the protein CASSQPRERTDPYEQYF.

The chain uses TRBV7-2 and TRBJ2-6; D call uncertain. Germline V lookup: CDR1 SGHTA, CDR2 FQGNSA. This CDR3 has 19 amino acids. V was pared by 2 bases and J by 0 bases, with 17 bases between. CDR3 amino acids: CASSLTGDRLFSGANVLTF. CDR3 sequence (DNA): TGTGCCAGCAGCTTAACTGGAGACCGCCTATTCTCTGGGGCCAACGTCCTGACTTTC.

This chain links TRBV10-3 with TRBJ2-7; a weak D match, TRBD2 (5 bases). Looked up from germline, CDR1 is ENHRY and CDR2 is SYGVKD. V lost 4 bases to trimming and J lost 3 bases, with 19 bases between them. The CDR3 is made up of 16 amino acids. CDR3 DNA: TGTGCCATCAGTGGAGGTCAAGTGGGCCGGGGCTACGAGCAGTACTTC. The encoded protein is CAISGGQVGRGYEQYF.

The V and J genes are TRBV6-5 and TRBJ1-2; TRBD1 might be the D (6 bases). Trimming cost V 6 bases and J 4 bases, with 12 bases left between them. Germline CDR1 MNHEY, CDR2 SVGAGI. The CDR3 covers 13 residues. CDR3 loop: CASRAGAVYGYTF. In nucleotides, the CDR3 is TGTGCCAGCAGGGCAGGGGCTGTCTATGGCTACACCTTC.

The rearrangement links TRBV19 to TRBJ1-2; no reliable D call. The V and J ends lost 4 bases and 4 bases respectively, with 10 bases between them. The germline CDR1 and CDR2 sequences are LNHDA and SQIVND (reference sequence). This CDR3 is 13 amino acids long. The CDR3 nucleotides read TGTGCCAGTAGTAGGGGATATGGCTATGGCTACACCTTC. Translating it yields CASSRGYGYGYTF.

The chain joins TRBV5-1 to TRBJ1-4; TRBD1 aligns across 10 bases. The CDR3 loop spans 16 amino acids. From germline, CDR1 is SGHRS and CDR2 YFSETQ. Losses at the gene ends were 0 bases for V and 1 base for J; bases not matched to a gene: 0. In DNA form, the CDR3 reads TGCGCCAGCAGCTTGGGGACAGGGGGAACTAATGAAAAACTGTTTTTT. It is translated as CASSLGTGGTNEKLFF.